The rows below give T cell receptor beta chains drawn from one sample of a study of CD8 T cells in Susac syndrome. TCRdb called the immunoSEQ multiplex PCR reads again in MiXCR, with one record for every CDR3 protein. The sample has 120,000 or so distinct CDR3 sequences, around 96% seen once. Specimen: CD8+ T cells from PBMCs. Receptors were obtained from a human donor with Susac syndrome. Each CDR3 is given with its conserved first and last residue. Each record gives: J gene, D gene, V gene, clone size, CDR3 DNA, CDR3 protein. The D gene is left open where the match is weak. Clone size is stated in some rows and not others, as once, few, many or a class when expanded.

>TRBJ2-1|TRBD2|TRBV30|NA
TGTGCCTGGAGCGTGTCCGGGACTAGCGTGGGCCAGTTCTTC
CAWSVSGTSVGQFF
>TRBJ1-1|TRBD1|TRBV27|NA
TGTGCCAGCAGCCTCAGGGGGCTGTACTCTGAAGCTTTCTTT
CASSLRGLYSEAFF
>TRBJ2-1|NA|TRBV24-1|NA
TGTGCCACCAGTGATTCGCTAGAAAATGAGCAGTTCTTC
CATSDSLENEQFF
>TRBJ2-5|NA|TRBV20-1|NA
TGCAGTGCTAGAAAGCGGGAGACCCAGTACTTC
CSARKRETQYF
>TRBJ1-5|NA|TRBV5-6|NA
TGTGCCAGCAGCTGGGGACCGGGTAGCAATCAGCCCCAGCATTTT
CASSWGPGSNQPQHF
>TRBJ2-7|NA|TRBV14|NA
TGTGCCAGCAGTGAGTGGTCCATGAGGGAGGTGTACTTC
CASSEWSMREVYF
>TRBJ2-1|TRBD2|TRBV4-3|NA
TGCGCCAGCAGCCGGACTAGCGGGAGGTACAATGAGCAGTTCTTC
CASSRTSGRYNEQFF
>TRBJ1-1|NA|TRBV6-4|NA
TGTGCCAGCAGTGACTCCCCCGGACAGAAAGCTTTCTTT
CASSDSPGQKAFF
>TRBJ1-5|NA|TRBV30|NA
TGTGCCTGGAGTGTAGGCGGCGGTAATCAGCCCCAGCATTTT
CAWSVGGGNQPQHF
>TRBJ2-7|TRBD1|TRBV2|NA
TGTGCCTCCCGGGACAGGGTTAACTACGAGCAGTACTTC
CASRDRVNYEQYF
>TRBJ2-4|NA|TRBV7-9|NA
TGTGCCAGCAGCTGGGACCGACTAGCCAAAAACATTCAGTACTTC
CASSWDRLAKNIQYF
>TRBJ2-6|TRBD2|TRBV4-2|NA
TGTGCCAGCAGCCAACCCGGACTAGCGGGTCCAAGCTCTGGGGCCAACGTCCTGACTTTC
CASSQPGLAGPSSGANVLTF
>TRBJ2-5|TRBD1|TRBV6-1|NA
TGTGCCAGCAGTGAAGTCCGGACAGGGAAAGAGACCCAGTACTTC
CASSEVRTGKETQYF
>TRBJ2-1|NA|TRBV5-1|NA
TGCGCCAGCAGCCAAGACCCGAGCTCCTACAATGAGCAGTTCTTC
CASSQDPSSYNEQFF
>TRBJ2-1|TRBD2|TRBV11-1|NA
TGTGCCAGCAGCGACCTGGGACTAGCTTATGAGCAGTTCTTC
CASSDLGLAYEQFF
>TRBJ1-4|NA|TRBV9|once
TGTGCCAGCAGCGTAGAAGGTCTAAATGAAAAACTGTTTTTT
CASSVEGLNEKLFF
>TRBJ2-3|NA|TRBV27|NA
TGTGCCAGCAGTTTAGAGGCGGGGGATACGCAGTATTTT
CASSLEAGDTQYF
>TRBJ2-7|TRBD1|TRBV6-5|NA
TGTGCCAGCAGCCCCGGGACAGGACCCTCCTACGAGCAGTACTTC
CASSPGTGPSYEQYF
>TRBJ1-1|NA|TRBV5-4|NA
TGTGCCAGCAGCACCGGACAGAACACTGAAGCTTTCTTT
CASSTGQNTEAFF
>TRBJ1-2|TRBD1|TRBV27|NA
TGTGCCAGCAGTCCAGGGGGGAGACCTAACTATGGCTACACCTTC
CASSPGGRPNYGYTF
>TRBJ2-7|TRBD2|TRBV30|once
TGTGCCTGGAGCGCGGGGGTCTCCTACGAGCAGTACTTC
CAWSAGVSYEQYF
>TRBJ1-1|TRBD1|TRBV7-9|NA
TGTGCCAGCAGCTCGGGACAGGGGGCAAACACTGAAGCTTTCTTT
CASSSGQGANTEAFF
>TRBJ2-1|NA|TRBV28|NA
TGTGCCAGCAGTTTAGGGTCAGGGCCCTCCTACAATGAGCAGTTCTTC
CASSLGSGPSYNEQFF
>TRBJ2-7|NA|TRBV6-2/TRBV6-3|NA
TGTGCCAGCAGTACAGGGTGGACCTACGAGCAGTACTTC
CASSTGWTYEQYF
>TRBJ2-5|NA|TRBV6-1|NA
TGTGCCAGCAGCCCTCCCCTCGGGGAGACCCAGTACTTC
CASSPPLGETQYF
>TRBJ2-3|NA|TRBV4-2|NA
TGTGCCAGCAGCCAAGTGGTGGAGGCAGATACGCAGTATTTT
CASSQVVEADTQYF
>TRBJ1-1|NA|TRBV28|NA
TGTGCCAGCGAATTTGAGGGGGGTGGTACTGAAGCTTTCTTT
CASEFEGGGTEAFF
>TRBJ1-1|TRBD1|TRBV5-6|NA
TGTGCCAGCAGAGACGGACAGGGGGCAGGAGCTTTCTTT
CASRDGQGAGAFF
>TRBJ1-2|NA|TRBV25-1|NA
TGTGCCAGCAGTGCAGGGCTGGGCTACACCTTC
CASSAGLGYTF
>TRBJ2-3|TRBD2|TRBV15|NA
TGTGCCACCAGCAGCCGACTAGCGGGAGATTCTAGCACAGATACGCAGTATTTT
CATSSRLAGDSSTDTQYF
>TRBJ2-3|TRBD2|TRBV6-2/TRBV6-3|NA
TGTGCCAGCAGACTAGCGGGCGCTCCAGATACGCAGTATTTT
CASRLAGAPDTQYF
>TRBJ2-3|TRBD2|TRBV7-3|NA
TGTGCCAGCAGCCCCCGGGGGGGTTTCCAGTATTTT
CASSPRGGFQYF
>TRBJ2-5|TRBD2|TRBV4-1|NA
TGCGCCAGCAGCCACGGACTAGCGGGAGGAAAAGAGACCCAGTACTTC
CASSHGLAGGKETQYF
>TRBJ1-1|NA|TRBV28|NA
TGTGCCAGCAGTTCCCCCTTGAAGTGGGGCACTGAAGCTTTCTTT
CASSSPLKWGTEAFF
>TRBJ1-1|TRBD1|TRBV12-3/TRBV12-4|NA
TGTGCCAGCAGTTTAATGGGACAGGGGGCAGAAGCTTTCTTT
CASSLMGQGAEAFF
>TRBJ2-2|TRBD2|TRBV6-4|NA
TGTGCCAGCAGTCCGACTAGCGGGAGTCCCGGGGAGCTGTTTTTT
CASSPTSGSPGELFF
>TRBJ2-7|TRBD1|TRBV12-3/TRBV12-4|NA
TGTGCCAGCAGTTACACAGGGGGCGCGGACGAGCAGTACTTC
CASSYTGGADEQYF
>TRBJ2-2|NA|TRBV25-1|NA
TGTGCCAGCAGTGTTGCAGGGGAGGCCGGGGAGCTGTTTTTT
CASSVAGEAGELFF
>TRBJ2-5|TRBD2|TRBV6-1|few
TGTGCCAGCAGTAGCGGGGTCCAAGAGACCCAGTACTTC
CASSSGVQETQYF
>TRBJ2-7|NA|TRBV4-2|NA
TGTGCCAGCAGCCAAGATGAGGGAAGAGGAGGCTACGAGCAGTACTTC
CASSQDEGRGGYEQYF
>TRBJ2-7|TRBD2|TRBV4-2|NA
TGTGCCAGCAGCCCCGGGACTAGCCTAGTCTACGAGCAGTACTTC
CASSPGTSLVYEQYF
>TRBJ2-7|NA|TRBV2|NA
TGTGCCAGCAGTGAAAGGTCCTACGAGCAGTACTTC
CASSERSYEQYF
>TRBJ2-3|NA|TRBV11-2|NA
TGTGCCAGCAGCTTAGAACTCGGTGGAGATACGCAGTATTTT
CASSLELGGDTQYF
>TRBJ1-2|TRBD1|TRBV27|NA
TGTGCCAGCAGTTTATCCTTGGGACAGGGGTCTGGCTACACCTTC
CASSLSLGQGSGYTF
>TRBJ2-1|NA|TRBV5-1|NA
TGCGCCAGCAGCTTGGCGGGAGATGAGCAGTTCTTC
CASSLAGDEQFF
>TRBJ1-5|NA|TRBV5-6|NA
TGTGCCAGCAGCTTGGCCCTGGGAGGGTTCCAGCCCCAGCATTTT
CASSLALGGFQPQHF
>TRBJ2-7|NA|TRBV5-6|NA
TGTGCCAGCACATCTGGCGGACCCTACGAGCAGTACTTC
CASTSGGPYEQYF
>TRBJ1-2|NA|TRBV27|NA
TGTGCCAGCAGTTTACACAGGGCATATGGCTACACCTTC
CASSLHRAYGYTF
>TRBJ2-3|NA|TRBV9|once
TGTGCCAGCAGCGTAACTCAAATCACAGATACGCAGTATTTT
CASSVTQITDTQYF
>TRBJ2-7|NA|TRBV7-8|NA
TGTGCCAGTCTCCAGGGGGAGGGATACGAGCAGTACTTC
CASLQGEGYEQYF
>TRBJ2-7|TRBD1|TRBV4-1|NA
TGCGCCAGCAGCCAAGCCGGGACAGGGTACTACGAGCAGTACTTC
CASSQAGTGYYEQYF
>TRBJ1-2|NA|TRBV3-1|NA
TGTGCCGTATACGTGGGGTATGGCTACACCTTC
CAVYVGYGYTF
>TRBJ1-2|NA|TRBV11-2|NA
TGTGCCAGCAGCCCGATACAAGGCCCTTTTGGGTATGGCTACACCTTC
CASSPIQGPFGYGYTF
>TRBJ2-7|TRBD1|TRBV4-1|NA
TGCGCCAGCAGCCAAAACCCGGGACAGCAATACGAGCAGTACTTC
CASSQNPGQQYEQYF
>TRBJ2-1|NA|TRBV12-3/TRBV12-4|NA
TGTGCCAGCAACACCCGGACAGGAGGGGATATGTGGATCCCTTTTGAGCAGTTCTTC
CASNTRTGGDMWIPFEQFF
>TRBJ2-2|TRBD2|TRBV5-4|NA
TGTGCCAGCAGCGGCGGGGGTGATTCGAACACCGGGGAGCTGTTTTTT
CASSGGGDSNTGELFF
>TRBJ1-5|NA|TRBV15|NA
TGTGCCACCAGCAGAGTTAGGGGATTCGAGCCCCAGCATTTT
CATSRVRGFEPQHF
>TRBJ2-7|NA|TRBV6-2/TRBV6-3|NA
TGTGCCAGCAGTTACCGGGCCGTCTACGAGCAGTACTTC
CASSYRAVYEQYF
>TRBJ2-3|NA|TRBV7-6|NA
TGTGCCAGCAGCTTAGGGGAGACCACAGATACGCAGTATTTT
CASSLGETTDTQYF